This is a list of T cell receptor beta chains from one sample in a study of brain T cells in children with intractable seizures. Repertoires were generated with immunoSEQ multiplex PCR, while TCRdb's copy carries only in-frame clones and drops some. Of around 100,000 clones in the sample, roughly 92% are singletons; the top ten hold 3.8%. Sequencing was performed on peripheral blood, taken at surgery. These receptor sequences come from a boy under three years old with hemimegalencephaly and intractable seizures. Each CDR3 is given with its conserved first and last residue. The D gene is left open where the match is weak. The size of a clone is reported for some rows only, either as once, few or many, or as a class for expanded clones.

D	V	length	size	J	DNA	CDR3
TRBD1	TRBV27	15	NA	TRBJ2-4	TGTGCCAGCAGTACCTTCAGGGGGCGAGGAAACATTCAGTACTTC	CASSTFRGRGNIQYF
NA	TRBV28	15	NA	TRBJ2-1	TGTGCCAGCAGAGCTGGGGGAGACGGTATCAATGAGCAGTTCTTC	CASRAGGDGINEQFF
NA	TRBV5-6	13	NA	TRBJ1-1	TGTGCCAGCAGCCGACCGGGCCCTAATGGAGCTTTCTTT	CASSRPGPNGAFF
NA	TRBV7-9	13	NA	TRBJ2-1	TGTGCCAGCAGACCTATACTAAGCAATGAGCAGTTCTTC	CASRPILSNEQFF
NA	TRBV12-2	15	NA	TRBJ2-1	TGTGCAAGTTCTGCAAGAGAGACCGGTTACAATGAGCAGTTCTTC	CASSARETGYNEQFF
TRBD1	TRBV29-1	13	NA	TRBJ1-1	TGCAGCGTAGTAGGGACAGCCAAAACTGAAGCTTTCTTT	CSVVGTAKTEAFF
NA	TRBV11-3	12	NA	TRBJ2-3	TGTGCCAGCAGCCCAGGCACAGATACGCAGTATTTT	CASSPGTDTQYF
NA	TRBV28	15	NA	TRBJ1-2	TGTGCCAGCCTGATCGGGGTAGGAGGGAACTATGGCTACACCTTC	CASLIGVGGNYGYTF
NA	TRBV4-1	18	NA	TRBJ1-4	TGCGCCAGCAGCCAAGTAAGTCGGGGTTGGGCTGGGCCTGAAAAACTGTTTTTT	CASSQVSRGWAGPEKLFF
TRBD2	TRBV4-1	16	once	TRBJ2-7	TGCGCCAGCAGCGCCACCATGAGCGGGAGAGTAGGTGAGCAGTACTTC	CASSATMSGRVGEQYF
TRBD1	TRBV6-4	14	many	TRBJ1-6	TGTGCCAGCAGTGACGGGACAGGGGGCTCACCCCTCCACTTT	CASSDGTGGSPLHF
TRBD2	TRBV4-2	12	few	TRBJ2-7	TGTGCCAGCAGCCGAGTCGGGGGGGAGCAGTACTTC	CASSRVGGEQYF
NA	TRBV4-2	16	NA	TRBJ2-2	TGTGCCAGCAGCCATCAGGGAGACTTAAACACCGGGGAGCTGTTTTTT	CASSHQGDLNTGELFF
NA	TRBV19	14	once	TRBJ1-5	TGTGCCACCCACCGGGGTGGGAGCAATCAGCCCCAGCATTTT	CATHRGGSNQPQHF
NA	TRBV19	15	once	TRBJ2-7	TGTGCCAGCAGTATTGAGGCAGGGGCTCCCTACGAGCAGTACTTC	CASSIEAGAPYEQYF
NA	TRBV12-3/TRBV12-4	12	NA	TRBJ1-2	TGTGCCAGCAGTGACAGCGCATATGGCTACACCTTC	CASSDSAYGYTF
TRBD2	TRBV19	15	NA	TRBJ2-1	TGTGCCAGTAGTATCACGGGAGGGACGTACAATGAGCAGTTCTTC	CASSITGGTYNEQFF
NA	TRBV5-1	14	NA	TRBJ2-7	TGCGCCAGCAGCCCCGGCCCGGCGGTCCACGAGCAGTACTTC	CASSPGPAVHEQYF
NA	TRBV7-2	14	NA	TRBJ1-2	TGTGCCAGCAGCTTAGGGATCGGGAATTATGGCTACACCTTC	CASSLGIGNYGYTF
NA	TRBV9	15	NA	TRBJ2-3	TGTGCCAGCAGCAGAATGCGACCGGGCACAGATACGCAGTATTTT	CASSRMRPGTDTQYF
TRBD2	TRBV6-5	16	once	TRBJ2-7	TGTGCCAGCAGTTACTCGACGGGGGGAGTCAGGTACGAGCAGTACTTC	CASSYSTGGVRYEQYF
NA	TRBV6-5	13	NA	TRBJ1-2	TGTGCCAGCAGTTACGGGACTAACTATGGCTACACCTTC	CASSYGTNYGYTF